This T cell receptor (beta chain) was sequenced for a study of blood T cell repertoires in COVID-19. Study summary: Material from acute and convalescent COVID-19 was sourced from the United States, Italy and Spain.

Some clones are missing from TCRdb's copy, which holds only in-frame ones; the method was immunoSEQ multiplex PCR. This sample carries approximately 330,000 clones, under 90% of them seen once, and the ten largest clones take about 8.4%. Participants spanned ages roughly 18 to 95 years and resided in 20 to 25 US areas. Participant reports of clinical history set cohort assignment. Sequencing was done on a sample of PBMCs or T cells enriched from blood (not recorded which). The sequence was obtained from a woman aged 30 to 39 who had recovered from COVID-19.

In DNA form, the CDR3 reads TGTGCCAGCAGTTACTCGGCAAACTATGGCTACACCTTC. Amino acids: CASSYSANYGYTF. The chain is built from TRBV6-5 and TRBJ1-2; no clear D gene. Trimming pared 0 bases from V and 2 bases from J, leaving 4 bases between. CDR3 size: 13 residues. Germline V gene data show CDR1 as MNHEY and CDR2 as SVGAGI.